The sequence of this T cell receptor beta chain was determined in a study of T-cell memory formation after mild COVID-19. Study in general: Clustering of TCRs was largely donor specific. Study findings and constraints: Whether day 37 second-wave clones are SARS-CoV-2-specific was not confirmed. Day 15 to 85 contracting clones showed balanced CD4/CD8; day 15 to 37 expanders favored CD4+.

TCR alpha and TCR beta cDNA libraries with sample barcodes and UMIs came from 5'RACE using constant-segment primers. TCRdb re-called the 5' RACE reads through MiXCR, storing one row per CDR3 protein. The repertoire holds 450,000 to 700,000 distinct CDR3 sequences, with roughly 18% as singletons. This clonotype was observed a handful of times. Its antigen remains unidentified. Trimming took 6 bases from V and 5 from J; bases not matched to a gene: 9. Per germline, CDR1 LGHDT and CDR2 YNNKEL (reference sequence). The CDR3 is made up of 15 amino acids. The sequence was obtained from an adult woman who had mild COVID-19 (a few samples of this study predate the infection). Cell type and time point are not known. The V call is TRBV3-1, the J call TRBJ2-3; 9 bases match TRBD2. Sample: PBMCs or a T cell subset sorted from them (not recorded which). CDR3 loop: CASSRGGAMEDTQYF. CDR3 coding DNA: TGTGCCAGCAGTCGCGGGGGGGCCATGGAAGATACGCAGTATTTT.